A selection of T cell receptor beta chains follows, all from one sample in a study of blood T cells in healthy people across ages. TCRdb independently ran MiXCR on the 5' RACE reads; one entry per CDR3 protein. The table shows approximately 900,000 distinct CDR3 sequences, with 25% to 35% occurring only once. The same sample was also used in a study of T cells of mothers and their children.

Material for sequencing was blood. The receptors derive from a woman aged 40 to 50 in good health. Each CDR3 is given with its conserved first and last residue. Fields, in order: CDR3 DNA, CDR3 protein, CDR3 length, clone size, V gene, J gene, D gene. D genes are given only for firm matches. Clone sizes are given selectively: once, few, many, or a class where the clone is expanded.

TGTGCCAGCAGTTACTCGTCAGGATCTGGCTATGGCTACACCTTC	CASSYSSGSGYGYTF	15	few	TRBV6-6	TRBJ1-2	-
TGTGCCAGCAGCCCGGCAGGGTTTTCCTACGAGCAGTACTTC	CASSPAGFSYEQYF	14	many	TRBV7-8	TRBJ2-7	-
TGTGCCAGCAGTTACCTGGGGGCAGATACGCAGTATTTT	CASSYLGADTQYF	13	few	TRBV7-9	TRBJ2-3	-
TGCGCCAGCAGCCAAGATGGGGCAGAATCTAACTATGGCTACACCTTC	CASSQDGAESNYGYTF	16	many	TRBV4-3	TRBJ1-2	-
TGTGCCAGCAGCCACCAGCCCGGGAGCTACGAGCAGTACTTC	CASSHQPGSYEQYF	14	many	TRBV3-1	TRBJ2-7	-
TGCGCCAGCAGCCTAGCTGCAGGGACAGGGGATACCTGCGAGCAGTACTTC	CASSLAAGTGDTCEQYF	17	-	TRBV5-1	TRBJ2-7	TRBD1
TGTGCCAGCACCGGAGGAGGACAGGGGCCGTACACTGAAGCTTTCTTT	CASTGGGQGPYTEAFF	16	many	TRBV12-3/TRBV12-4	TRBJ1-1	TRBD1
TGTGCCAACAGCCAGTGGGGAGACAGGGGTTCTGGCTATGGCTACACCTTC	CANSQWGDRGSGYGYTF	17	few	TRBV7-2	TRBJ1-2	TRBD1
TGCACCGTTGGACGGACTAATTCACCCCTCCACTTT	CTVGRTNSPLHF	12	many	TRBV20-1	TRBJ1-6	-
TGTGCCAGTTACAGGTCCTACGAGCAGTACTTC	CASYRSYEQYF	11	-	TRBV28	TRBJ2-7	-
TGTGCCAGCAGTGCCACGGTCGCCGCAGGCTCTTTCTATGGCTACACCTTC	CASSATVAAGSFYGYTF	17	-	TRBV27	TRBJ1-2	-
TGTGCCAGCACTCTAACAGATAGCAATCAGCCCCAGCATTTT	CASTLTDSNQPQHF	14	few	TRBV2	TRBJ1-5	-
TGTGCCAGCAGGGATCAGGACGGGGCACTTGAGGATACGCAGTATTTT	CASRDQDGALEDTQYF	16	few	TRBV2	TRBJ2-3	-
TGTGCCATCAGTGAGTCAGGGCCCAATTCTACGTTC	CAISESGPNSTF	12	-	TRBV10-3	TRBJ2-7	-
TGCGCCAGCAGCCAAGAATTCCGGGAGAACACTGAAGCTTTCTTT	CASSQEFRENTEAFF	15	many	TRBV4-1	TRBJ1-1	-
TGCAGTGCTAGGGACAGAACAGATACGCAGTATTTT	CSARDRTDTQYF	12	once	TRBV20-1	TRBJ2-3	-
TGTGCCAGCAGCTTAGGGACAGCAAGCAATGAGCAGTTCTTC	CASSLGTASNEQFF	14	medium-sized	TRBV7-8	TRBJ2-1	-
TGTGCCAGCAGTGCCAACAAGGGTTTCTGGGGAACGGCCAATCAGCCCCAGCATTTT	CASSANKGFWGTANQPQHF	19	-	TRBV27	TRBJ1-5	-
TGTGCCAGCAGCTTAGCGGTCCCAAGGTTCTTC	CASSLAVPRFF	11	many	TRBV7-2	TRBJ2-1	-
TGTGCCAGCAGCCAAGGGCAGGTTTACACTGAAGCTTTCTTT	CASSQGQVYTEAFF	14	few	TRBV5-6	TRBJ1-1	-
TGTGCCAGCAGCAAGGGCGAGGGGGCTAACTATGGCTACACCTTC	CASSKGEGANYGYTF	15	few	TRBV3-1	TRBJ1-2	-
TGCAGTGTTATAGTTGCAGGGGGCGCGGATCAGCCCCAGCATTTT	CSVIVAGGADQPQHF	15	many	TRBV20-1	TRBJ1-5	TRBD1
TGTGCCAGCAGCGTCATTGGAGGGACTTACGATGGGACAGATACGCAGTATTTT	CASSVIGGTYDGTDTQYF	18	-	TRBV9	TRBJ2-3	-
TGTGCCAGCAGAACGGGACAGGGGGCGACTAATGAAAAACTGTTTTTT	CASRTGQGATNEKLFF	16	few	TRBV6-6	TRBJ1-4	TRBD1
TGCGCCAGCAGCCAAGATAAGGGCAGGGAATACTATGGCTACACCTTC	CASSQDKGREYYGYTF	16	few	TRBV4-1	TRBJ1-2	-
TGTGCCAGCAGGTCGCGTGTCGACGGGAATCAGCCCCAGCATTTT	CASRSRVDGNQPQHF	15	-	TRBV12-3/TRBV12-4	TRBJ1-5	-
TGTGCCAGCAGGCGGGCAGGGCAGAAAAACATTCAGTACTTC	CASRRAGQKNIQYF	14	few	TRBV12-3/TRBV12-4	TRBJ2-4	-
TGCAGTGCTAGGGCCTCGTTGAGACAGGGGGCGCGTGACACTGAAGCTTTCTTT	CSARASLRQGARDTEAFF	18	many	TRBV20-1	TRBJ1-1	TRBD1
TGCGCCAGCAGCGCCGGGGGCAGCTCCGGCTACGAGCAGTACTTC	CASSAGGSSGYEQYF	15	-	TRBV5-1	TRBJ2-7	-
TGTGCCAGCAGCCCCACCGGCGGCAGGTCCTCCTACGAGCAGTACTTC	CASSPTGGRSSYEQYF	16	many	TRBV9	TRBJ2-7	-
TGTGCCAGCAGCGTAGGGCCCAACTACAATGAGCAGTTCTTC	CASSVGPNYNEQFF	14	-	TRBV9	TRBJ2-1	-
TGTGCCACTCCACCCGCGACAGTCGAGGAGACCCAGTACTTC	CATPPATVEETQYF	14	-	TRBV19	TRBJ2-5	-
TGTGCCAGCAGTCTTGGACGGGAAACCCCGTTTACGGAGCAGTACTTC	CASSLGRETPFTEQYF	16	few	TRBV7-9	TRBJ2-7	-
TGTACCAGCAGTTTAGACCCCCGCAATTTAAACACTGAAGCTTTCTTT	CTSSLDPRNLNTEAFF	16	-	TRBV12-3/TRBV12-4	TRBJ1-1	-
TGCGCCAGCAGCCGAGCGACACAAGGGGACAAAGGGACCCAGTTCTTC	CASSRATQGDKGTQFF	16	-	TRBV4-1	TRBJ2-1	-
TGTACCAGCAGCTCCTGGACAGGTCTCAATGAGCAGTTCTTC	CTSSSWTGLNEQFF	14	-	TRBV7-2	TRBJ2-1	TRBD1
TGCAGCGCAGAGGCAGTACGGTCTGGGCAGTTCTTC	CSAEAVRSGQFF	12	-	TRBV29-1	TRBJ2-1	-
TGTGCCTGGAGCGCCAAAGCTGGTTATGGCTACACCTTC	CAWSAKAGYGYTF	13	-	TRBV30	TRBJ1-2	-
TGTGCCAGCAGTCCACAGGCCGGCCGGGAAAGTCAGCCCCAGCATTTT	CASSPQAGRESQPQHF	16	-	TRBV12-3/TRBV12-4	TRBJ1-5	-
TGTGCCAGCAGCCCTCATAATAAGAACACTGAAGCTTTCTTT	CASSPHNKNTEAFF	14	-	TRBV3-1	TRBJ1-1	-
TGCAGTGCTAGAGAAAAGGGGCAAGAGACCCAGTACTTC	CSAREKGQETQYF	13	-	TRBV20-1	TRBJ2-5	-
TGTGCCAGCAGCTCTAGCGGGCCCACAGATACGCAGTATTTT	CASSSSGPTDTQYF	14	-	TRBV7-6	TRBJ2-3	TRBD2
TGTGCCAGCAGTCCGACAGGGGGGCCAGATACGCAGTATTTT	CASSPTGGPDTQYF	14	many	TRBV12-3/TRBV12-4	TRBJ2-3	TRBD1
TGCAGTGCTAGAGGGCAGACAGGGGCCTACGAGCAGTACTTC	CSARGQTGAYEQYF	14	-	TRBV20-1	TRBJ2-7	TRBD1
TGCGCCAGCAGCCACGGGACAGGGTCCTACAATGAGCAGTTCTTC	CASSHGTGSYNEQFF	15	many	TRBV4-3	TRBJ2-1	TRBD1
TGTGCCAGCAGTTTATCAGGGCACCGATGGGGTGAAGCTTTCTTT	CASSLSGHRWGEAFF	15	few	TRBV27	TRBJ1-1	-
TGTGCCAGCAGCTTGGGACATCAGAACACTGAAGCTTTCTTT	CASSLGHQNTEAFF	14	-	TRBV5-6	TRBJ1-1	-
TGTGCCAGCTTTTCCCCAGATACGCAGTATTTT	CASFSPDTQYF	11	-	TRBV6-6	TRBJ2-3	-
TGTGCCAGCAGGGGCAGCATGGGCAGCTTGAACACTGAAGCTTTCTTT	CASRGSMGSLNTEAFF	16	-	TRBV2	TRBJ1-1	-
TGTGCCAGCAACCCGACAGGGGTGCCCTACGAGCAGTACTTC	CASNPTGVPYEQYF	14	-	TRBV6-5	TRBJ2-7	TRBD1